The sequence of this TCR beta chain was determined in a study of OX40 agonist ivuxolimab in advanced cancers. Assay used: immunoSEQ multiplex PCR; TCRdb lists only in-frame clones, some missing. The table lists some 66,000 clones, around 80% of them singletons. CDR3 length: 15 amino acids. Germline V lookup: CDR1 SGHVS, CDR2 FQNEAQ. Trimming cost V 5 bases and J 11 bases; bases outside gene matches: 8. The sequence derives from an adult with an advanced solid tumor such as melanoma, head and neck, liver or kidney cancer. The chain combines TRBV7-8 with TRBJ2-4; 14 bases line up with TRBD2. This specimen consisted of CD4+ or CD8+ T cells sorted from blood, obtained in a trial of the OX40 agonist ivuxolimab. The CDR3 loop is CASSPPTSGGAVQYF. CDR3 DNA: TGTGCCAGCAGCCCGCCGACTAGCGGGGGGGCGGTTCAGTACTTC.